This paragraph reports one T cell receptor (beta chain). These data come from a study of blood T cells in healthy people across ages. Combining a sample-barcoded 5' primer with a J-beta primer mix, a second PCR ran for about 7 to 11 cycles. TCRdb re-called the 5' RACE reads through MiXCR, storing one row per CDR3 protein. The top ten hold approximately 29% of the sample, which has around 650,000 distinct CDR3 sequences, 40% to 45% seen once. The CDR3 is 17 amino acids. After removal of 8 bases from V and 1 base from J, the junction contained 11 bases not matched to a gene. The chain combines TRBV12-3 or TRBV12-4 with TRBJ2-1; 10 bases align to TRBD2. This TCR was recovered from a man older than 75 in good health. The sample taken for sequencing was blood. For the CDR3, the DNA is TGTGCCAGCGGACAATCAGGACTAGCGGCTTCCTACAATGAGCAGTTCTTC. Its translation is CASGQSGLAASYNEQFF.